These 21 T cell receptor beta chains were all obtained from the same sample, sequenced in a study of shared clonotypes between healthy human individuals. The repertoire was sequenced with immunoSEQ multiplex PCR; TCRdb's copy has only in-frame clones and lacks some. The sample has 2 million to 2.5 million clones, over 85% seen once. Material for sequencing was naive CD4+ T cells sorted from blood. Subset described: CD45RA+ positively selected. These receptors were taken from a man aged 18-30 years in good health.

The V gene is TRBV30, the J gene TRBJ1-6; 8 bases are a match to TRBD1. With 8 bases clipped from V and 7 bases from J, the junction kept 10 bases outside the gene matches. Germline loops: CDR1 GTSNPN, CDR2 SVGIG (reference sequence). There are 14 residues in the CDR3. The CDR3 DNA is TGTGCCAGCAGCGCCGACAGGGGCAATTCACCCCTCCACTTT. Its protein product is CASSADRGNSPLHF.

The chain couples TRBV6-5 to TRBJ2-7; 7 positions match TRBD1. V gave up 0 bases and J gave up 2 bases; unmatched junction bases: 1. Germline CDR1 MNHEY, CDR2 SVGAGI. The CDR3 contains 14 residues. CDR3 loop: CASSYSTGPYEQYF. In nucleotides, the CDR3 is TGTGCCAGCAGTTACTCGACAGGGCCCTACGAGCAGTACTTC.

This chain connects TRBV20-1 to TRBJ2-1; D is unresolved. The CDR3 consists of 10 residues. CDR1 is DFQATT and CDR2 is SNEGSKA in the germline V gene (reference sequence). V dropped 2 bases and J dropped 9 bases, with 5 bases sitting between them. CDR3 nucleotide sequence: TGCAGTGCTAGAATGAGTGAGCAGTTCTTC. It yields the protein CSARMSEQFF.

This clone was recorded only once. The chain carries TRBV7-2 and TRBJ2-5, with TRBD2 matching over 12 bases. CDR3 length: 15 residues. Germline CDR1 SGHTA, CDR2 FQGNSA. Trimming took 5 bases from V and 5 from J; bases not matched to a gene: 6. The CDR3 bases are TGTGCCAGCAGCCTTCTAGCGGGAGGGTGGGAGACCCAGTACTTC. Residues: CASSLLAGGWETQYF.

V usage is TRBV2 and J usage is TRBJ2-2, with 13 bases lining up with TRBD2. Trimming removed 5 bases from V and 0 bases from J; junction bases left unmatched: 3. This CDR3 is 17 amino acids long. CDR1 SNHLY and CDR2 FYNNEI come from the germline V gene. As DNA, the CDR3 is TGTGCCAGCAGTTTGACTAGCGGGAGGACGAACACCGGGGAGCTGTTTTTT. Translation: CASSLTSGRTNTGELFF.

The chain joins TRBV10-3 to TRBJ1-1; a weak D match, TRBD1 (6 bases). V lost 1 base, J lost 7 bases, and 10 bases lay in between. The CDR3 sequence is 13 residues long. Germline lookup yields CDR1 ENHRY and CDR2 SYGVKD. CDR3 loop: CAISECDRCEAFF. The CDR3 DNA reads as TGTGCCATCAGTGAGTGTGACAGGTGTGAAGCTTTCTTT.

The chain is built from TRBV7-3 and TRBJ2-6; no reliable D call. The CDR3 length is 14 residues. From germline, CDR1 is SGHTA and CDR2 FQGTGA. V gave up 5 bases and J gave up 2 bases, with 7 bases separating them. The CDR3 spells CASSPHPGANVLTF. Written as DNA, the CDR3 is TGTGCCAGCAGCCCACATCCTGGGGCCAACGTCCTGACTTTC.

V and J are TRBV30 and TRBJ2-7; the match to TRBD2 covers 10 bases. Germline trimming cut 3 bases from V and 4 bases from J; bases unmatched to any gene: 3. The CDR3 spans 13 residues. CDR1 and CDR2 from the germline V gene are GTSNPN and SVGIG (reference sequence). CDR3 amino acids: CAWSKRGGYEQYF. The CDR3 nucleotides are TGTGCCTGGAGCAAGCGGGGGGGTTACGAGCAGTACTTC.

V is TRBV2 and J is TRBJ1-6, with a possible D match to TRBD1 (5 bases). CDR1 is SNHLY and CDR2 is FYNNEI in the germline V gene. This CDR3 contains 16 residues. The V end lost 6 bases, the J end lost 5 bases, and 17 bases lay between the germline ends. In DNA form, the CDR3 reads TGTGCCAGCAGGAAGCCTCCGGGACTCGATAATTCACCCCTCCACTTT. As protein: CASRKPPGLDNSPLHF.

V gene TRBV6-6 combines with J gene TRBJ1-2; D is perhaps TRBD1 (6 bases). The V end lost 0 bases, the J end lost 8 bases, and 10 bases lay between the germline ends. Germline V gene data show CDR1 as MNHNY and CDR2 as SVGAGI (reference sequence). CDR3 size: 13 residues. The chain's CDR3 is CASSYSSTGGYTF. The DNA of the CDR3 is TGTGCCAGCAGTTACTCGTCGACAGGCGGCTACACCTTC.

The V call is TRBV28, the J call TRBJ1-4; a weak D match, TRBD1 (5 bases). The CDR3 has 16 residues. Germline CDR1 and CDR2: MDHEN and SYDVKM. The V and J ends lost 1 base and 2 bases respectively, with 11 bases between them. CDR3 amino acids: CASSLFQGYTNEKLFF. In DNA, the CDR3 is TGTGCCAGCAGTTTATTCCAGGGTTACACTAATGAAAAACTGTTTTTT. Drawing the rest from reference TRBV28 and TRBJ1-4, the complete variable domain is DVKVTQSSRYLVKRTGEKVFLECVQDMDHENMFWYRQDPGLGLRLIYFSYDVKMKEKGDIPEGYSVSREKKERFSLILESASTNQTSMYLCASSLFQGYTNEKLFFGSGTQLSVL.

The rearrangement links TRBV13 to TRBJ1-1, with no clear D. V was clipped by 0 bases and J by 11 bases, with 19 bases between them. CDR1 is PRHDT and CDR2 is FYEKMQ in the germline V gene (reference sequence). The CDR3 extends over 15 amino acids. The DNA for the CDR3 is TGTGCCAGCAGCTTAGGCCCCGTCCAACGGAGTCGGGCTTTCTTT. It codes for CASSLGPVQRSRAFF.

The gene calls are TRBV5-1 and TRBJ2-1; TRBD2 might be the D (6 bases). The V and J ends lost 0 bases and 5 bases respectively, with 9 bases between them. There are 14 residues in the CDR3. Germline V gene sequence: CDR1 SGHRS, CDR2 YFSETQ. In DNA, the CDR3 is TGCGCCAGCAGCTTGGCTAGCGCTAACAATGAGCAGTTCTTC. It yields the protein CASSLASANNEQFF.

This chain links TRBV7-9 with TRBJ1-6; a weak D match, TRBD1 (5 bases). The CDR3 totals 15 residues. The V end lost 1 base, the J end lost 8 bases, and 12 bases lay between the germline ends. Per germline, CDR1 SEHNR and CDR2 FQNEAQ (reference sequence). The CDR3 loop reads CASSLEQGWDSPLHF. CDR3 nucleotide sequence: TGTGCCAGCAGCTTAGAGCAGGGCTGGGATTCACCCCTCCACTTT.

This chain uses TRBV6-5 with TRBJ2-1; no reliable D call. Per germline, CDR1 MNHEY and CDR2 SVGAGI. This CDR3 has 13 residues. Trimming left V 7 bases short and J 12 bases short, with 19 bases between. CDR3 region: CASIQSSTMRQFF. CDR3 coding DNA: TGTGCCAGCATCCAATCCAGTACGATGCGGCAGTTCTTC.

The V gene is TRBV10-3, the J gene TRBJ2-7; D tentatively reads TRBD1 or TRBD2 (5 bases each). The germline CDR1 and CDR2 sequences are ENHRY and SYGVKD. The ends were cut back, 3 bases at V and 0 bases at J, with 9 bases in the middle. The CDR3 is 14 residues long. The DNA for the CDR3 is TGTGCCATCAGTGATGGGGGACCCTCCTACGAGCAGTACTTC. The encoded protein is CAISDGGPSYEQYF.

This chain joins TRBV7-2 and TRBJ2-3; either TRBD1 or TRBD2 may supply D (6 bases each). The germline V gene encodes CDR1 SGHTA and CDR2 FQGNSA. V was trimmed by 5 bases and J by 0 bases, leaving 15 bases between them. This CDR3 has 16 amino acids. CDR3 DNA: TGTGCCAGCAGCCCGACCGGGGGCCTTAGCACAGATACGCAGTATTTT. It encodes CASSPTGGLSTDTQYF.

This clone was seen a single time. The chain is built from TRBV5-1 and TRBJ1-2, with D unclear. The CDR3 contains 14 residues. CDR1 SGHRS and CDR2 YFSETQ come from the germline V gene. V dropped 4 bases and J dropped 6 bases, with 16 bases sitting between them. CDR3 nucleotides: TGCGCCAGCAGCCTCTCCCCCTATGATAATGGCTACACCTTC. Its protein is CASSLSPYDNGYTF.

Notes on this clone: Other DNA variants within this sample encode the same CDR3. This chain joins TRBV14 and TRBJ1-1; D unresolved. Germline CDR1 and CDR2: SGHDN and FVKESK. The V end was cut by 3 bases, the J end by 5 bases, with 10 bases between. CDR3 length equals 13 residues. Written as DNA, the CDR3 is TGTGCCAGCAGCCAGCCCCTGGGGACTGAAGCTTTCTTT. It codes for CASSQPLGTEAFF.

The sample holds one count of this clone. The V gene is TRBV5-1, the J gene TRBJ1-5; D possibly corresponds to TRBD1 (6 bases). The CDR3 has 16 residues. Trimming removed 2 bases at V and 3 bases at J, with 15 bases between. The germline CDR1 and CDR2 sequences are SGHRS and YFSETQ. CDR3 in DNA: TGCGCCAGCAGCTTAGGAGTGGGGGCTAACAATCAGCCCCAGCATTTT. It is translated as CASSLGVGANNQPQHF.

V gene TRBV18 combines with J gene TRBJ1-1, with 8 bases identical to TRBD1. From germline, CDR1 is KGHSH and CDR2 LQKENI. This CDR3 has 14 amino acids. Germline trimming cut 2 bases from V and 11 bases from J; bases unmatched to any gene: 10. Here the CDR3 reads CASSPNRGASEAFF. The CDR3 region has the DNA TGTGCCAGCTCACCAAACAGGGGGGCTAGTGAGGCTTTCTTT.